The table lists the clone carrying this T cell receptor beta chain with a few counts. No antigen is known for it. Extracted RNA was reverse transcribed into cDNA, the sequencing template. TCRdb keeps only in-frame clones here, not all; method: immunoSEQ multiplex PCR. Counted here are around 270,000 clones, more than 45% occurring once; the ten biggest clones make up around 1.8%. Looked up from germline, CDR1 is MNHEY and CDR2 is SMNVEV (reference sequence). V shed 0 bases and J shed 10 bases, with 16 bases lying between them. The CDR3 is made up of 16 amino acids. This entry belongs to a study of CD8+ T cells in alopecia areata. Study at large: Treatment comprised oral tofacitinib, 5 to 10 mg twice daily, in treated patients.

Study results and caveats: Tofacitinib significantly brought down scalp clonality and expanded CD8+ clones among top 100. Clonality was higher in lesional than normal scalp, especially in alopecia totalis/universalis.

As to treatment: oral pan-JAK inhibitor, 5-10 mg twice daily. Investigators sorted PBMCs to obtain both CD4+ and CD8+ T cells. The V and J genes are TRBV27 and TRBJ1-6, with D unclear. The origin of this receptor is a human donor with alopecia areata. The sample here was CD4+ T cells sorted from blood, taken at week 24, from a patient treated with tofacitinib. The CDR3 DNA follows: TGTGCCAGCAGTTTATCAGTTCTCCCGGGCGGATCACCCCTCCACTTT. Translated, it gives CASSLSVLPGGSPLHF.